This TCR beta chain was retrieved from a study of blood T cells in healthy people across ages. Broader study findings: TCR beta diversity, measured per million T cells, fell in a roughly linear way with age.

Extracted total RNA amounted to at least 5.5 micrograms for each sample. This CDR3 is 15 amino acids long. Germline V gene lookup returns CDR1 SGHDT and CDR2 YYEEEE. V was trimmed by 4 bases and J by 0 bases, leaving 11 bases between them. Through a sample-barcoded 5' primer and a J-beta primer mix, a second PCR was run for roughly 6 to 11 cycles. Every single cDNA molecule received a tag from a template-switch adaptor with 12 random nucleotides. MiXCR, applied by TCRdb to the 5' RACE reads, yields one record per CDR3 protein. Among more than 1,000,000 distinct CDR3 sequences, 20% to 25% were seen once, and the ten largest hold about 0.72%. To note about this clonotype: Antigen specificity is unknown.

These data are also associated with another study on T cells of mothers and their children.

Sequences were obtained from blood. This sequence joins TRBV5-6 and TRBJ2-1; unclear D gene. The sequence came from a girl under 10 years old in good health. CDR3 DNA sequence: TGTGCCAGCAGCCCCCAGCTGTACTCCTACAATGAGCAGTTCTTC. Translating it yields CASSPQLYSYNEQFF.